This TCR beta chain was observed in a study of shared clonotypes between healthy human individuals. Across the study: Plates per donor: three CD4 naive, three CD4 memory, two CD8 naive, one CD8 memory. Study findings and constraints: Researchers sampled blood only, noting tissue repertoires likely differ. Several donors had about 5.1% of their naive CD4 clonotypes in common.

As to this clone: Its antigen is undetermined.

This CDR3 has 15 amino acids. V lost 3 bases and J 0 bases, leaving 12 bases between the germline ends. CDR1 is SGHVS and CDR2 is FQNEAQ in the germline V gene. The repertoire was sequenced with immunoSEQ multiplex PCR; TCRdb's copy has only in-frame clones and lacks some. The repertoire includes around 1.5 million clones, 95% to 99% of them detected once, and about 0.45% sits in the top ten. The source of this sequence is a man in his thirties or forties in good health. The material sequenced was naive CD4+ T cells sorted from blood. The subset: CD45RA+ positively selected. This chain joins TRBV7-8 and TRBJ2-7; D is ambiguous. The CDR3 here is CASSFQRTYSYEQYF. The CDR3 coding sequence is TGTGCCAGCAGCTTTCAAAGGACGTACTCCTACGAGCAGTACTTC. Supplemented by reference TRBV7-8 and TRBJ2-7, the full variable domain reads GAGVSQSPRYKVAKRGQDVALRCDPISGHVSLFWYQQALGQGPEFLTYFQNEAQLDKSGLPSDRFFAERPEGSVSTLKIQRTQQEDSAVYLCASSFQRTYSYEQYFGPGTRLTVT.